This TCR beta chain emerged from a study of OX40 agonist ivuxolimab in advanced cancers. Study summary: Those enrolled were 80% to 85% male, with a mean age of about 66 years and ages from roughly 23 to 79. Study observations and caveats: Normalized expansion of T-cell clones was also low for some nonresponders.

This CDR3 has 13 amino acids. Trimming pared 0 bases from V and 7 bases from J, leaving 10 bases between. CDR1 is LGHNA and CDR2 is YNFKEQ in the germline V gene. Sequencing was performed with immunoSEQ multiplex PCR; in TCRdb, only in-frame clones are kept and a portion is missing. The repertoire includes some 40,000 clones, roughly nine tenths of them detected once, and under 25% sits in the top ten. With regard to this clone: No antigen is known for it.

The sample in question was CD4+ or CD8+ T cells sorted from blood, obtained in a trial of the OX40 agonist ivuxolimab. This sequence originates from an adult with an advanced solid tumor such as melanoma, head and neck, liver or kidney cancer. The chain employs TRBV4-2 and TRBJ2-7; D ambiguous. The CDR3 nucleotides are TGTGCCAGCAGCCAAGATAATCCTCTAGAGCAGTACTTC. The encoded protein is CASSQDNPLEQYF.